The TCR beta chain under discussion was sequenced for a study of blood T cell repertoires in COVID-19. Background on the study: COVID-19 samples collected from the United States, Italy and Spain covered acute and convalescent phases.

Here immunoSEQ multiplex PCR was the method, and the copy in TCRdb shows in-frame clones only, minus some. The sample yields 140,000 or so clones, around 87% seen once. The TCR was taken from a man in his fifties who had recovered from COVID-19. The sample consisted of peripheral blood.

In nucleotides, the CDR3 is TGTGCCAGCAGCACCACGAGCGTGGCGCGTGGAAACACCATATATTTT. This sequence encodes CASSTTSVARGNTIYF. The chain uses TRBV11-2 and TRBJ1-3; D is ambiguous. Trimming removed 5 bases from V and 3 bases from J, with 17 bases in between. CDR3 length: 16 amino acids. The germline V gene has CDR1 SGHAT and CDR2 FQNNGV. Based on the CDR3 plus reference TRBV11-2 and TRBJ1-3, the full variable domain is EAGVAQSPRYKIIEKRQSVAFWCNPISGHATLYWYQQILGQGPKLLIQFQNNGVVDDSQLPKDRFSAERLKGVDSTLKIQPAKLEDSAVYLCASSTTSVARGNTIYFGEGSWLTVV.